A single sample gave rise to the 5 T cell receptor beta chains below, sequenced in a study of cytomegalovirus exposure and HLA in healthy donors. Use of 60 Vbeta and 13 Jbeta primers characterized the PCR. Only in-frame clones appear in the TCRdb table, and some are missing; sequencing was by immunoSEQ multiplex PCR. The table lists roughly 190,000 clones, 65% to 85% of them singletons. Sample: PBMCs. The receptors shown here come from a man aged 45-65 years in good health and CMV-seronegative.

J is TRBJ2-1 and V is TRBV9, with 7 bases aligning to TRBD1. Unmatched junction bases numbered 4, after V lost 4 bases and J lost 9 bases. CDR1 is SGDLS, CDR2 YYNGEE, per germline. The CDR3 has 12 amino acids. DNA of the CDR3: TGTGCCAGCAGCAGGGGGCAGGGTGAGCAGTTCTTC. Translating it yields CASSRGQGEQFF.

This sequence joins TRBV5-8 and TRBJ1-1; D unclear. The germline V gene has CDR1 SGHTS and CDR2 YDEGEE. This CDR3 spans 14 amino acids. V lost 7 bases and J 6 bases, leaving 19 bases between the germline ends. CDR3 loop: CASAWGGSSAEAFF. The CDR3 region has the DNA TGTGCCAGCGCTTGGGGAGGGTCCTCCGCTGAAGCTTTCTTT.

This chain uses TRBV4-1 with TRBJ2-1, with D perhaps matching TRBD1 (6 bases). The CDR3 spans 15 residues. The germline V gene has CDR1 MGHRA and CDR2 YSYEKL. Between the trimmed V and J ends, which lost 5 bases and 4 bases, there was a span of 15 bases. The CDR3 loop reads CASSLPGTRYNEQFF. The CDR3 DNA reads as TGCGCCAGCAGCTTACCCGGGACAAGGTACAATGAGCAGTTCTTC.

V gene TRBV19 combines with J gene TRBJ2-5, with D tentatively TRBD1 (5 bases). CDR3 length: 13 residues. CDR1 LNHDA and CDR2 SQIVND come from the germline V gene (reference sequence). V lost 6 bases to trimming and J lost 1 base, with 9 bases between them. This chain's CDR3 is CASRRTPQETQYF. The DNA of the CDR3 is TGTGCCAGTAGGAGGACACCCCAAGAGACCCAGTACTTC.

The rearrangement uses TRBV29-1 and TRBJ2-3; 10 bases line up with TRBD2. Germline assignment: CDR1 SQVTM and CDR2 ANQGSEA. This CDR3 region has 14 residues. V dropped 6 bases and J dropped 4; count of bases not matched to a gene: 7. The CDR3 bases are TGCAGCGTACCACGAGCGGGGGGGCCAGATACGCAGTATTTT. Translated, it gives CSVPRAGGPDTQYF.